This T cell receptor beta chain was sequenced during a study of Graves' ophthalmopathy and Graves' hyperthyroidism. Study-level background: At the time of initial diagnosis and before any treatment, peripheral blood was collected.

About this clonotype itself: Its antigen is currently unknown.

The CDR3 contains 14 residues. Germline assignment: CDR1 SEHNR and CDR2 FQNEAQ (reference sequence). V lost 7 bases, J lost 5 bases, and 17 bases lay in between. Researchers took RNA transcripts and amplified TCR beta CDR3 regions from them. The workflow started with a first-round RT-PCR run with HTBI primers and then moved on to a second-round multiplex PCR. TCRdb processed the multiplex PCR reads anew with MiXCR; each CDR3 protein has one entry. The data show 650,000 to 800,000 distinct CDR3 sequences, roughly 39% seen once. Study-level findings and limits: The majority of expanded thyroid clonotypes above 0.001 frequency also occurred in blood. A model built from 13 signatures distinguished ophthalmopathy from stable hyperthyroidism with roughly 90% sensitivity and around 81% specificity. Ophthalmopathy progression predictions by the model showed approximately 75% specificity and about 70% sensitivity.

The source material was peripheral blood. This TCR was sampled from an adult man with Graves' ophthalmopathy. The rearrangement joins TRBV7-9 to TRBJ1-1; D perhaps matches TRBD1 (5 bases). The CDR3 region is CASILETDGTEAFF. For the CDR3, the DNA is TGTGCCAGCATCCTCGAGACAGATGGTACTGAAGCTTTCTTT.